This T cell receptor beta chain was identified in a study of blood T cell repertoires in COVID-19. Germline CDR1 MNHEY, CDR2 SMNVEV (reference sequence). The germline V and J ends were trimmed by 2 bases and 4 bases, with 6 bases remaining between them. The CDR3 is 13 residues long. This table comes from immunoSEQ multiplex PCR, and its TCRdb copy is limited to in-frame clones, with some not included. The data hold fewer than 130,000 clones, with over 60% observed a single time. Input material: peripheral blood. This TCR was recovered from a woman aged 80 or over with acute or convalescent COVID-19. The chain carries TRBV27 and TRBJ1-5; D not certain. CDR3 nucleotide sequence: TGTGCCAGCAGTTTAGTTCGGAATCAGCCCCAGCATTTT. As protein: CASSLVRNQPQHF.